The 18 T cell receptor beta chains below all came from one sample that was sequenced in a study of cytomegalovirus exposure and HLA in healthy donors. The PCR employed 60 Vbeta primers together with 13 Jbeta primers. Profiling relied on immunoSEQ multiplex PCR, and the TCRdb table lists in-frame clones only, not all of them. Of roughly 120,000 clones in the sample, 77% are singletons; the top ten hold less than 4%. Specimen: PBMCs. These receptor sequences come from a human donor in good health.

This chain uses TRBV9 with TRBJ1-1; no reliable D call. Deletions cut 4 bases from V and 0 bases from J, with 10 bases between. The CDR3 spans 14 residues. Per the germline V gene, CDR1 is SGDLS and CDR2 is YYNGEE. CDR3 residues: CASSPRLLNTEAFF. In DNA, the CDR3 is TGTGCCAGCAGCCCCCGACTCCTGAACACTGAAGCTTTCTTT.

This clone has just one count. DNA of the CDR3: TGTGCCAGCAGCTTCTACTCCTACGGGACAGAGGCTGAAAAACTGTTTTTT. It encodes CASSFYSYGTEAEKLFF. This chain connects TRBV7-9 to TRBJ1-4; 7 nucleotides line up with TRBD1. This CDR3 has 17 amino acids. The J segment lost 7 bases and the V segment lost 3 bases, leaving 14 bases of the junction unmatched. Germline CDR1 SEHNR, CDR2 FQNEAQ (reference sequence).

The CDR3 DNA reads TGTGCCAGCAGTCCGTCAGGACAGTATAATGAAAAACTGTTTTTT. Encoded protein: CASSPSGQYNEKLFF. The chain uses TRBV28 and TRBJ1-4; possible D gene TRBD1, 6 bases. CDR1 and CDR2 (germline): MDHEN, SYDVKM. The V and J ends lost 5 bases and 4 bases respectively, with 14 bases between them. The CDR3 runs to 15 residues. Together with reference TRBV28 and TRBJ1-4, the CDR3 gives the full variable domain: DVKVTQSSRYLVKRTGEKVFLECVQDMDHENMFWYRQDPGLGLRLIYFSYDVKMKEKGDIPEGYSVSREKKERFSLILESASTNQTSMYLCASSPSGQYNEKLFFGSGTQLSVL.

This clone was found a few times. This chain uses TRBV6-4 with TRBJ2-1; tentative D call: TRBD2 (6 bases). Germline V gene data show CDR1 as MRHNA and CDR2 as SNTAGT. The CDR3 is made up of 13 amino acids. V lost 4 bases and J 6 bases, leaving 10 bases between the germline ends. The CDR3 spells CASSGGDGNEQFF. In DNA, the CDR3 is TGTGCCAGCAGTGGGGGGGACGGCAATGAGCAGTTCTTC.

This chain links TRBV5-4 with TRBJ1-1, with TRBD1 matching 9 bases. CDR1 is SGHNT and CDR2 is YYREEE in the germline V gene (reference sequence). V dropped 0 bases and J dropped 0; count of bases not matched to a gene: 3. The CDR3 sequence is 16 residues long. The DNA of the CDR3 is TGTGCCAGCAGCTTGGGCGGGACAGGGATGAACACTGAAGCTTTCTTT. Its protein product is CASSLGGTGMNTEAFF.

The gene calls are TRBV6-1 and TRBJ2-7; the D is unclear. Germline V gives CDR1 MNHNS, CDR2 SASEGT. The CDR3 is 14 amino acids. V shed 7 bases and J shed 0 bases, with 13 bases lying between them. The CDR3 DNA is TGTGCCAGCAAGTACAGTTTTTCCTCCTACGAGCAGTACTTC. It translates to CASKYSFSSYEQYF.

The V call is TRBV9, the J call TRBJ1-2, with D tentatively TRBD1 (6 bases). Trimming pared 1 base from V and 2 bases from J, leaving 12 bases between. CDR1 and CDR2 from the germline V gene are SGDLS and YYNGEE. The CDR3 has 15 amino acids. This CDR3 is CASSVRTANNYGYTF. Written as DNA, the CDR3 is TGTGCCAGCAGCGTAAGGACAGCCAACAACTATGGCTACACCTTC.

V usage is TRBV25-1 and J usage is TRBJ2-3; 14 bases line up with TRBD2. This CDR3 is 17 amino acids long. Looked up from germline, CDR1 is MGHDK and CDR2 is SYGVNS. Unmatched junction bases numbered 4, after V lost 0 bases and J lost 5 bases. The CDR3: CASSEYRLAGGVDTQYF. The CDR3, as DNA: TGTGCCAGCAGTGAATATCGACTAGCGGGAGGGGTAGATACGCAGTATTTT.

V usage is TRBV28 and J usage is TRBJ2-7; 7 bases fit TRBD2. With V trimmed by 3 bases and J by 9 bases, 5 bases remained unmatched. CDR1 and CDR2 (germline): MDHEN, SYDVKM. CDR3 length equals 12 residues. CDR3 protein: CASSLGGVAQYF. The CDR3 coding sequence is TGTGCCAGCAGTTTGGGAGGGGTAGCGCAGTACTTC.

This clone was recorded once. The chain is built from TRBV2 and TRBJ1-2, with D uncertain. CDR1 and CDR2 (germline): SNHLY, FYNNEI. The CDR3 is 14 amino acids. Trimming removed 4 bases from V and 6 bases from J, with 15 bases in between. The CDR3 loop reads CASSASQGSDGYTF. DNA for the CDR3: TGTGCCAGCAGTGCCTCACAAGGAAGCGATGGCTACACCTTC. Full variable domain (remainder filled in from reference TRBV2 and TRBJ1-2): EPEVTQTPSHQVTQMGQEVILRCVPISNHLYFYWYRQILGQKVEFLVSFYNNEISEKSEIFDDQFSVERPDGSNFTLKIRSTKLEDSAMYFCASSASQGSDGYTFGSGTRLTVV.

This chain links TRBV19 with TRBJ2-7; 10 bases agree with TRBD1. CDR3 length: 15 amino acids. From germline, CDR1 is LNHDA and CDR2 SQIVND (reference sequence). V lost 6 bases to trimming and J lost 3 bases; unmatched junction nucleotides: 8. The CDR3 nucleotides are TGTGCCAGTAGCCCACAGGGACAGGGGAACTACGAGCAGTACTTC. It yields the protein CASSPQGQGNYEQYF. The whole variable domain, filled in from reference TRBV19 and TRBJ2-7, reads DGGITQSPKYLFRKEGQNVTLSCEQNLNHDAMYWYRQDPGQGLRLIYYSQIVNDFQKGDIAEGYSVSREKKESFPLTVTSAQKNPTAFYLCASSPQGQGNYEQYFGPGTRLTVT.

This clone was recorded only once. The rearrangement joins TRBV29-1 to TRBJ2-7, with TRBD2 identical over 7 bases. The CDR3 totals 15 residues. V gave up 0 bases and J gave up 0 bases; unmatched junction bases: 5. Germline V gene sequence: CDR1 SQVTM, CDR2 ANQGSEA. The CDR3 DNA reads TGCAGCGTTGAAGATCTTAGCGGGCCCTCCTACGAGCAGTACTTC. This sequence encodes CSVEDLSGPSYEQYF.

This chain uses TRBV29-1 with TRBJ1-2; 8 bases are a match to TRBD1. Germline lookup yields CDR1 SQVTM and CDR2 ANQGSEA. V shed 0 bases, J shed 6 bases, and the junction held 9 bases outside the gene matches. The CDR3 runs to 15 residues. Here the CDR3 reads CSVEDRAGGANGYTF. CDR3 nucleotide sequence: TGCAGCGTTGAAGACCGGGCAGGGGGCGCGAATGGCTACACCTTC.

The chain recombines TRBV5-1 with TRBJ1-1; 11 bases fit TRBD1. Germline CDR1 is SGHRS and CDR2 is YFSETQ. Germline trimming cut 7 bases from V and 1 base from J; bases unmatched to any gene: 15. This CDR3 is 18 amino acids long. CDR3 sequence reads: CASRDRGSNLHRNTEAFF. The CDR3 DNA reads as TGCGCCAGCCGGGACAGGGGGTCGAACTTACATCGGAACACTGAAGCTTTCTTT.

The V gene is TRBV6-1, the J gene TRBJ2-1, with D maybe TRBD2 (8 bases). V lost 2 bases and J 8 bases, leaving 19 bases between the germline ends. The CDR3 is 16 residues long. CDR1 MNHNS and CDR2 SASEGT come from the germline V gene. The CDR3 bases are TGTGCCAGCAGTGAAAGTCCGGGAGGGGGCCGGGATGAGCAGTTCTTC. It specifies CASSESPGGGRDEQFF.

The rearrangement links TRBV6-5 to TRBJ2-7; TRBD2 aligns across 10 bases. The CDR3 spans 14 residues. The germline V gene has CDR1 MNHEY and CDR2 SVGAGI. The trim removed 8 bases at V and 4 bases at J, leaving 8 bases unmatched. CDR3 residues: CASGKREGRYEQYF. The CDR3 DNA reads TGTGCCAGCGGGAAGCGGGAGGGCCGATACGAGCAGTACTTC.

The V and J genes are TRBV5-4 and TRBJ2-7, with TRBD1 identical over 9 bases. There are 15 residues in the CDR3. The junction had 11 bases not matched to a gene; V was cut back by 3 bases and J by 7 bases. Germline CDR1 SGHNT, CDR2 YYREEE (reference sequence). The CDR3 protein is CASSSPGQGFWEQYF. The CDR3 DNA is TGTGCCAGCAGCTCTCCGGGACAGGGATTTTGGGAGCAGTACTTC.

The chain carries TRBV19 and TRBJ1-3; a weak D match, TRBD1 (6 bases). The CDR3 runs to 17 residues. V lost 4 bases, J lost 0 bases, and 16 bases lay in between. Germline V gene sequence: CDR1 LNHDA, CDR2 SQIVND (reference sequence). DNA of the CDR3: TGTGCCAGTAGTAGGGCCGAGGGGGGGAGCTCTGGAAACACCATATATTTT. It yields the protein CASSRAEGGSSGNTIYF. The full variable domain, its missing parts supplied by reference TRBV19 and TRBJ1-3, is DGGITQSPKYLFRKEGQNVTLSCEQNLNHDAMYWYRQDPGQGLRLIYYSQIVNDFQKGDIAEGYSVSREKKESFPLTVTSAQKNPTAFYLCASSRAEGGSSGNTIYFGEGSWLTVV.